This T cell receptor beta chain was sequenced in a study of human T cells and chemical hapten exposure. Whole-study context: Patch tests put 0.01% DPC on the upper back, read at 6 days.

This clonotype has just a few counts. Its matching antigen is unknown. V was clipped by 1 base and J by 2 bases, with 2 bases between them. From germline, CDR1 is DFQATT and CDR2 SNEGSKA (reference sequence). CDR3 length: 11 amino acids. Overall study results and limits: Sensitization with DPC brought no change to TCRs above 1 in 1000 in frequency.

TCRdb fed the RACE reads into MiXCR, producing one record per CDR3 protein. This table holds roughly 150,000 distinct CDR3 sequences, approximately 12% found once. Time point noted: patch test 2, 6 weeks after DPC sensitization. Indicated treatment: therapeutic diphenylcyclopropenone sensitization with weekly scalp DPC. Each patch-test visit's blood sample preceded patch application. V usage is TRBV20-1 and J usage is TRBJ1-1; D is unresolved. The clonotype originates from a woman aged 50 to 60 with alopecia areata. Some clones in this sample may be carry-over from other donors' samples. The input for sequencing was whole blood, taken in connection with sensitization to the hapten diphenylcyclopropenone (DPC). The CDR3 here is CSARVNTEAFF. In nucleotides, the CDR3 is TGCAGTGCTAGAGTAAACACTGAAGCTTTCTTT.